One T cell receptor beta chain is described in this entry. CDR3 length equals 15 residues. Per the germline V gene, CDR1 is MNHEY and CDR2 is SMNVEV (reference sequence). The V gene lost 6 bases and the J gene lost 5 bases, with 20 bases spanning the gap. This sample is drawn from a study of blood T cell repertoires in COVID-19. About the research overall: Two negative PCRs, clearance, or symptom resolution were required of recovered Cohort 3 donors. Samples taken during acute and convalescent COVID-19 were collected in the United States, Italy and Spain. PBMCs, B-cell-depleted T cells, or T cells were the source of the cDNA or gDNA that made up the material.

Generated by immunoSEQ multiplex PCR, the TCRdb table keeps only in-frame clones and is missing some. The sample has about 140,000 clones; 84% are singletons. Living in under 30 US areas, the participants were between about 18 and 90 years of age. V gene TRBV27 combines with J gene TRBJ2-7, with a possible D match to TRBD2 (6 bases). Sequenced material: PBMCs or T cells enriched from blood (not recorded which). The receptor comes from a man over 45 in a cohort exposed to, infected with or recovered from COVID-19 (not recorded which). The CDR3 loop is CASRANAGTPNEQYF. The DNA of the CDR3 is TGTGCCAGCAGGGCCAACGCCGGGACTCCTAACGAGCAGTACTTC.